The clone carrying this T cell receptor (beta chain) was detected many times. As yet, its antigen is unknown. The data are from a study of T cells after yellow fever vaccination. General study results and limits: A large majority of primary-vaccination clones showed up again after the booster (around 96% CD4, 85% to 90% CD8). Contamination of FACS-sorted repertoires by abundant clonotypes from the bulk population could occur.

V was shortened by 1 base and J by 5 bases, with 6 bases between the two germline ends. This CDR3 comprises 12 residues. Germline V CDR1 and CDR2: DFQATT, SNEGSKA (reference sequence). Conversion of TCR transcripts into cDNA relied on 5'RACE template switching, which added a universal primer site and UMIs. TCRdb reprocessed the 5' RACE reads with MiXCR, giving one entry per CDR3 protein. This sample carries hundreds of thousands of distinct CDR3 sequences, roughly 11% of them seen once, and the ten largest clones take around 19%. The source is a man aged 18 to 30 who received the YFV17D yellow fever vaccine. Sequencing was performed on PBMCs, taken on the day of the first yellow fever vaccination. The rearrangement joins TRBV20-1 to TRBJ1-5; D unresolved. The CDR3 loop reads CSARGPDQPQHF. CDR3 coding DNA: TGCAGTGCTAGAGGGCCAGATCAGCCCCAGCATTTT.